This is a list of T cell receptor beta chains from one sample in a study of cytomegalovirus exposure and HLA in healthy donors. TCRdb keeps only in-frame clones here, not all; method: immunoSEQ multiplex PCR. This table has 90,000 to 150,000 clones, around 69% appearing once. Sequencing was done on a sample of PBMCs. The receptor set was obtained from a woman between 40 and 50 years old in good health and CMV-seropositive. The conserved cysteine and the conserved F or W are not part of the CDR3 here.

v_gene,j_gene,CDR3aa
TRBV19,TRBJ2-2,ASNERGNTGELF
TRBV4-2,TRBJ1-2,ASSQEPAQGVRNGYT
TRBV13,TRBJ1-1,ASSLLDLSRGHTEAF
TRBV7-9,TRBJ1-1,ASSRDRVNTEAF
TRBV19,TRBJ1-1,ATSPRGTEAF
TRBV7-2,TRBJ2-3,ASSLPSRGRRDTQY
TRBV2,TRBJ2-2,ASESSPGLMGGELF
TRBV6-1,TRBJ1-2,ASSELGQGFYGYT
TRBV7-9,TRBJ1-4,ASSLWGGEKLF
TRBV12-5,TRBJ1-2,ASGLVPTASGYT
TRBV11-2,TRBJ1-2,ASSFDGYGYT
TRBV4-1,TRBJ1-2,ASSQGDGYT
TRBV5-1,TRBJ1-2,ASSLDRGLTMDT
TRBV15,TRBJ2-7,ATSRDPGLSEQY
TRBV5-4,TRBJ1-1,ASSLMAGGTEAF
TRBV15,TRBJ2-5,ATKQTGGRETQY
TRBV18,TRBJ1-1,ASSPLLGGVDTEAF
TRBV7-5,TRBJ2-5,ARSLGAPGGRETQY
TRBV6-5,TRBJ2-3,ASTPGGDTQY
TRBV18,TRBJ2-5,ASSAGTSQETQY
TRBV4-1,TRBJ1-1,ASSPRIWDRNTEAF
TRBV7-8,TRBJ2-5,ASSRSGGLEETQY
TRBV25-1,TRBJ2-1,ASSKPPGQGADEQF
TRBV2,TRBJ2-1,ASNRQGLRNEQF
TRBV20-1,TRBJ1-1,SVPEYTEAF
TRBV28,TRBJ1-1,ASSPRGRTLNTEAF
TRBV9,TRBJ2-5,ASSPGTSGGAETQY
TRBV7-2,TRBJ2-7,ASSLERGGYEQY
TRBV4-3,TRBJ1-2,ASSQTQAWDYGYT
TRBV4-2,TRBJ2-7,ASSQGVSLPSEQY
TRBV7-9,TRBJ1-3,ASSLKGSALVRNTIY
TRBV4-3,TRBJ2-1,ASSLLWASGGGNEQF
TRBV29-1,TRBJ2-3,SVASGYTDTQY